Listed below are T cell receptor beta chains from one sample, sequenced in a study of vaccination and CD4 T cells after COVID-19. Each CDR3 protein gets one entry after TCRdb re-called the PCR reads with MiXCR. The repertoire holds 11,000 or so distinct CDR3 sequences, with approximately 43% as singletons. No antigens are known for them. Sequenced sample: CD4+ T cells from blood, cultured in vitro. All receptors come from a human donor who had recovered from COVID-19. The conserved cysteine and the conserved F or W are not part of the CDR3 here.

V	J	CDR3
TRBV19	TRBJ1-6	ASSPENNSPLH
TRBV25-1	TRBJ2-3	ASSDPSGGGQDTQY
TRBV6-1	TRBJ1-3	ASSEGIYSGNTIY
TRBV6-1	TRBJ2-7	ASDRTGPSQEQY
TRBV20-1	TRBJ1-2	SARVGRDGYT
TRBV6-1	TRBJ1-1	ASGSGVMNTEAF
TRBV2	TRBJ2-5	ASTLRTGVNGQY
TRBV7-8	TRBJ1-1	ASSRQGARTEAF
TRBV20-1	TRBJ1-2	SATGPMDRDYGYT
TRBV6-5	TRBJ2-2	ASSYPPGPNTGELF
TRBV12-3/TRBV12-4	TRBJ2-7	ASSLKGGGILFDEQY
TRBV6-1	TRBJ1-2	ASRPDRGIYGYT
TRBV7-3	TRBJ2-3	AYPTGRGTQY
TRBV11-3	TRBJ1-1	ASSLARGSKAF
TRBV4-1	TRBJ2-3	ASSQPLLAGGSDTQY
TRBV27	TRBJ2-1	ASSWGRGSYNEQF
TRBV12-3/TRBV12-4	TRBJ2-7	ASSRGTAKYEQY
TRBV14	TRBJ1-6	ASSLLTRQGGSPLH
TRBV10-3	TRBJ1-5	AISQSPVRQQPQH
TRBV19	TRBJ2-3	ASSYKRSSGDTQY
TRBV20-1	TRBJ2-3	SATSTTDTQY
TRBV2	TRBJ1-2	ASSGQGLGGYT
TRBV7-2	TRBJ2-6	ASSLRTGTGPSGANVLT
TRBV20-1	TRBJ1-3	SARANERGLAGNTIY
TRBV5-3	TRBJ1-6	ARSWARDRWEDSPLH
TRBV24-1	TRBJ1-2	ATSDSQGKSYGYT
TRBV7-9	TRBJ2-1	ASSLTGLAYNEQF
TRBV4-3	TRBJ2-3	ASSQGDRGPSDTQY
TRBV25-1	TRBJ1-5	ASRETGGNQPQH
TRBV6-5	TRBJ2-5	ASSYSGERETQY
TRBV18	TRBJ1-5	ASSPTGGNQPQH
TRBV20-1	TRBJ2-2	SARRGAAGELF
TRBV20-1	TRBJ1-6	SARDTGGVSPLH
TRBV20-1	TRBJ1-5	SARTGYSNQPQH
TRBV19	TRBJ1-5	ASSILQVNQPQH
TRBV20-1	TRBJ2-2	SASGGLNTGELF
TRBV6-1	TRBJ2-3	ASSESRGASQY
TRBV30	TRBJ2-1	AWSNSIAGVGGAEQF
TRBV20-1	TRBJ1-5	SAHEGPYSNQPQH